This T cell receptor beta chain appears in the sequencing data of a study of sequential checkpoint blockade in melanoma. CDR3 length: 13 amino acids. CDR1 is LNHDA, CDR2 SQIVND, per germline (reference sequence). V trimming: 6 bases; J trimming: 1 base; junction bases outside the gene matches: 2. Treatment in this sample: randomized to nivolumab then ipilimumab (arm A) or the reverse (arm B). Data came from immunoSEQ multiplex PCR; TCRdb stores just in-frame clones and leaves some out. The sample holds over 10,000 clones, approximately 79% seen once. V and J are TRBV19 and TRBJ2-7; TRBD1 aligns across 8 bases. The sequencing here drew on CD8+ T cells sorted from blood (inferred from file names), taken from a patient given nivolumab and ipilimumab in sequence. This TCR derives from a human patient with melanoma. Some clones in this sample may be carry-over from other donors' samples. The CDR3 sequence is CASSRQGSYEQYF. CDR3 nucleotides: TGTGCCAGTAGCCGACAGGGGTCCTACGAGCAGTACTTC.